The 4 T cell receptor beta chains below come from one sample, sequenced in a study of blood T cell repertoires in COVID-19. Here immunoSEQ multiplex PCR was the method, and the copy in TCRdb shows in-frame clones only, minus some. The repertoire holds roughly 220,000 clones, with 75% to 85% as singletons. The sample consisted of PBMCs or T cells enriched from blood (not recorded which). These receptors all stem from a young man with acute COVID-19.

V and J are TRBV4-1 and TRBJ2-7; 7 nucleotides align to TRBD1. Trimming cost V 3 bases and J 4 bases; bases outside gene matches: 15. The germline gives CDR1 MGHRA, CDR2 YSYEKL. This CDR3 spans 17 amino acids. The CDR3 protein is CASSQRVPGQSGYEQYF. CDR3 nucleotides: TGCGCCAGCAGCCAGCGGGTTCCGGGACAGAGTGGATACGAGCAGTACTTC.

This clone showed up just once. The chain links TRBV7-6 to TRBJ2-7, with D possibly matching TRBD2 (6 bases). Germline assignment: CDR1 SGHVS and CDR2 FNYEAQ. Trimming removed 5 bases at V and 3 bases at J, with 14 bases between. This CDR3 has 14 residues. DNA of the CDR3: TGTGCCAGCAGCCCCGGCGGGACGGTCTACGAGCAGTACTTC. Amino acid sequence: CASSPGGTVYEQYF.

This chain links TRBV2 with TRBJ1-1; tentatively, D is TRBD1 (6 bases). V dropped 0 bases and J dropped 6 bases, with 14 bases sitting between them. From germline, CDR1 is SNHLY and CDR2 FYNNEI. The CDR3 sequence is 15 residues long. The CDR3 sequence: CASSEASTGNSEAFF. The CDR3 DNA sequence: TGTGCCAGCAGTGAAGCGTCCACAGGGAATTCTGAAGCTTTCTTT.

This chain connects TRBV5-1 to TRBJ2-2; no definite D call. V lost 2 bases and J 0 bases, leaving 8 bases between the germline ends. CDR1 is SGHRS and CDR2 is YFSETQ in the germline V gene. CDR3 length equals 15 residues. The CDR3 sequence: CASSFGGPNTGELFF. As DNA, the CDR3 is TGCGCCAGCAGCTTTGGCGGCCCGAACACCGGGGAGCTGTTTTTT.